Listed below are T cell receptor beta chains from one sample, sequenced in a study of blood T cells in healthy people across ages. Using its own MiXCR run on the 5' RACE reads, TCRdb lists one record per CDR3 protein. This sample has around 1,000,000 distinct CDR3 sequences; less than 45% occur once, and the top ten carry about an eighth. Material: blood. The receptors come from a man aged 18 to 30 in good health. CDR3s include the opening cysteine and the closing phenylalanine or tryptophan.

V	J	CDR3
TRBV5-1	TRBJ2-3	CASSERLRTQYF
TRBV20-1	TRBJ1-2	CSALLEVMTGGYTF
TRBV7-2	TRBJ2-1	CASSLWASEQFF
TRBV4-1	TRBJ1-4	CASSLEGSDEKLFF
TRBV20-1	TRBJ1-4	CSARSGTDNEKLFF
TRBV3-1	TRBJ2-7	CASSQGGGQNNEQYF
TRBV10-3	TRBJ1-4	CAISEVRGNEKLFF
TRBV7-6	TRBJ1-1	CASSLWGGFNMNTEAFF
TRBV7-9	TRBJ1-2	CASSVSRSYGYTF
TRBV6-6	TRBJ1-4	CASGPRTEEKLFF
TRBV27	TRBJ2-3	CASSLSGGRTDTQYF
TRBV19	TRBJ1-1	CASTLLTGDTEAFF
TRBV20-1	TRBJ2-2	CSASGQVSDTGELFF
TRBV9	TRBJ2-3	CASSVGVASDMQYF
TRBV12-5	TRBJ2-5	CASGLAGTNQETQYF
TRBV4-3	TRBJ2-1	CASSQEGTGVMIGYNEQFF
TRBV10-3	TRBJ2-3	CAISEPQKGLAGGLSTDTQYF
TRBV29-1	TRBJ2-1	CSVGAGLYNEQFF
TRBV7-2	TRBJ1-6	CASSLGTDSYNSPLHF
TRBV7-9	TRBJ2-2	CASSLDRGYAGELFF
TRBV7-2	TRBJ1-2	CASSLGGSPSYGYTF
TRBV27	TRBJ2-2	CASRPNTGELFF
TRBV6-1	TRBJ1-1	CASSEWESWAFF